What follows are 6 T cell receptor beta chains derived from one specimen sequenced in a study of blood T cells in healthy people across ages. The use of a sample-barcoded 5' primer and a J-beta primer mix characterized a second PCR of 7 to 11 cycles. Each CDR3 protein gets one entry after TCRdb re-called the 5' RACE reads with MiXCR. Of about 640,000 distinct CDR3 sequences in the sample, about 28% are singletons; the top ten hold about 15%. The sequencing input was blood. These TCRs come from an elderly woman in good health.

This clonotype was seen many times. This rearrangement joins TRBV28 to TRBJ2-3; tentatively, D is TRBD2 (6 bases). Germline V CDR1 and CDR2: MDHEN, SYDVKM. The CDR3 contains 16 residues. With 2 bases removed from V and 3 bases from J, the gap between germline ends came to 15 bases. CDR3 sequence (DNA): TGTGCCAGCAGTTTAGTGAGCAGGGAGGATACAGATACGCAGTATTTT. Translating gives CASSLVSREDTDTQYF.

Notes on this clonotype: A much larger clone differs by one base, so this may be a read error. The genes are TRBV20-1 and TRBJ1-1, with D possibly TRBD1 on 5 matching bases. This CDR3 region has 13 residues. V lost 4 bases to trimming and J lost 6 bases, with 15 bases between them. Germline CDR1 DFQATT, CDR2 SNEGSKA (reference sequence). For the CDR3, the DNA is TGCAGTGCTACTCAGGGCAGGGCGGCTGAAGCTTTCTTT. It translates to CSATQGRAAEAFF.

This clonotype was detected ten times or more. The chain uses TRBV5-1 and TRBJ2-7, with 7 positions matching TRBD2. V trimming: 0 bases; J trimming: 6 bases; junction bases outside the gene matches: 6. The CDR3 has 14 residues. Germline V gene data show CDR1 as SGHRS and CDR2 as YFSETQ. The DNA of the CDR3 is TGCGCCAGCAGCTTGGACGGGGGGTCGGGCGAGCAGTACTTC. It codes for CASSLDGGSGEQYF.

This clonotype has ten or more counts. The chain couples TRBV6-1 to TRBJ2-7, with a possible D match to TRBD2 (7 bases). The germline V gene encodes CDR1 MNHNS and CDR2 SASEGT. V lost 4 bases and J 2 bases, leaving 12 bases between the germline ends. This CDR3 is built from 14 residues. CDR3 in DNA: TGTGCCAGCAGTGGGGAGGGGGGCCCCTACGAGCAGTACTTC. This gives the protein CASSGEGGPYEQYF.

At least ten counts were recorded for this clonotype. The chain recombines TRBV24-1 with TRBJ2-1; TRBD1 agrees at 11 bases. J gave up 7 bases and V 3 bases, and 10 bases lay outside the gene matches. The CDR3 is 17 residues long. In germline, CDR1 is KGHDR, CDR2 SFDVKD. The CDR3 here is CATSDPPGTGGRNEQFF. The CDR3 DNA is TGTGCCACCAGTGATCCACCCGGGACAGGGGGGCGGAATGAGCAGTTCTTC.

The rearrangement links TRBV27 to TRBJ1-2; maybe TRBD1 (6 bases). The germline V gene encodes CDR1 MNHEY and CDR2 SMNVEV (reference sequence). The CDR3 is made up of 14 amino acids. V lost 9 bases, J lost 6 bases, and 20 bases lay in between. CDR3 nucleotides: TGTGCCAGTGTTCCGGGACAAGGGGTCCATGGCTACACCTTC. Residues: CASVPGQGVHGYTF.